Listed below are T cell receptor beta chains from one sample, sequenced in a study of radiation and T cells in renal cell carcinoma. Produced via immunoSEQ multiplex PCR; TCRdb's table is partial and in-frame only. The sample consists of about 90,000 clones, roughly 80% of them appearing once. The sequencing used blood, collected from a patient whose treatment included radiotherapy and nephrectomy. The receptors here all came from a man aged 45-60 years with renal cell carcinoma. The CDR3 runs from the conserved cysteine through the conserved F or W. A D gene is named only where the DNA matches it firmly. A clone size is listed for some rows: how often the clone was seen (once, few, many), or a class if it is expanded.

length,size,J,D,V,DNA,CDR3
13,few,TRBJ1-1,.,TRBV5-4,TGTGCCAGCAGCTCGACTGGGGGCACTGAAGCTTTCTTT,CASSSTGGTEAFF
15,.,TRBJ2-7,.,TRBV5-1,TGCGCCAGCAGCTTGGAATTAGTCCAAACCTACGAGCAGTACTTC,CASSLELVQTYEQYF
12,.,TRBJ2-7,.,TRBV28,TGTGCCAGCAGTTTAATTTCCTACGAGCAGTACTTC,CASSLISYEQYF
13,.,TRBJ1-4,.,TRBV29-1,TGCAGCGTTGATTGGGGGGCGAGTGAAAAACTGTTTTTT,CSVDWGASEKLFF
12,.,TRBJ2-5,.,TRBV5-8,TGTGCCAGCAGCCGGGATCCCCAGACCCAGTACTTC,CASSRDPQTQYF
15,.,TRBJ2-1,TRBD2,TRBV11-3,TGTGCCAGCAGCTTATTCGGGAGGGCCGATAATGAGCAGTTCTTC,CASSLFGRADNEQFF
16,.,TRBJ1-3,.,TRBV9,TGTGCCAGCAGCGTAGCTCGAGGGGTGGGTGGAAACACCATATATTTT,CASSVARGVGGNTIYF
12,.,TRBJ2-1,.,TRBV30,TGTGCCTGGAGCCGGAGGTTCAATGAGCAGTTCTTC,CAWSRRFNEQFF
14,once,TRBJ2-5,.,TRBV5-1,TGCGCCAGCAGCTTGGACAGGGTTGAAGAGACCCAGTACTTC,CASSLDRVEETQYF
13,.,TRBJ2-3,.,TRBV4-3,TGCGCCAGTTCTGGGTCCCGGGACGGTACGCAGTATTTT,CASSGSRDGTQYF
17,once,TRBJ2-5,TRBD2,TRBV7-7,TGTGCTAGCAGCTTAGCGCTGGCGGGAGGGCGGTCAGAGACCCAGTACTTC,CASSLALAGGRSETQYF
15,.,TRBJ1-4,TRBD1,TRBV5-6,TGTGCCAGCAGCCTAGGACAGGGGAAAGGTGAAAAACTGTTTTTT,CASSLGQGKGEKLFF
12,.,TRBJ2-1,.,TRBV7-2,TGTGCCAGCAGCTTACTAGCCCGTGAGCAGTTCTTC,CASSLLAREQFF
16,.,TRBJ2-3,TRBD2,TRBV7-2,TGTGCCAGCAGCTTAGGTCGGACTAGCGGCACAGATACGCAGTATTTT,CASSLGRTSGTDTQYF
17,.,TRBJ1-6,.,TRBV9,TGTGCCAGCAGTACCTTAGGCACCAGGGAAGGTAATTCACCCCTCCACTTT,CASSTLGTREGNSPLHF
14,once,TRBJ2-3,.,TRBV9,TGTGCCAGCAGCGTAGTAGGATGGAGAGATACGCAGTATTTT,CASSVVGWRDTQYF
14,.,TRBJ1-1,.,TRBV10-3,TGTGCCATCAGTGAGTCGACCCGGTACACTGAAGCTTTCTTT,CAISESTRYTEAFF
13,once,TRBJ1-1,TRBD1,TRBV27,TGTGCCAGCAGTCGGACAGGGGGCACTGAAGCTTTCTTT,CASSRTGGTEAFF
15,.,TRBJ2-7,TRBD1,TRBV7-2,TGTGCCAGCACCCTAACAGGGGTTGGGGCCTACGAGCAGTACTTC,CASTLTGVGAYEQYF
17,once,TRBJ2-1,TRBD2,TRBV19,TGTGCCAGTAGTACTCAAGGGGGACTAGCGGGGGCCTATGAGCAGTTCTTC,CASSTQGGLAGAYEQFF
18,once,TRBJ2-1,TRBD2,TRBV12-5,TGTGCTAGTGGTTTTAGCGGGACCCCTGCCGAGGCGTACAATGAGCAGTTCTTC,CASGFSGTPAEAYNEQFF
13,few,TRBJ2-5,.,TRBV27,TGTGCCAGCAGTCCACGTGGGGGGGAGACCCAGTACTTC,CASSPRGGETQYF
14,few,TRBJ1-2,TRBD1,TRBV7-9,TGTGCCAGCAGCTCGGACAGGGGGCTGATAGGCTACACCTTC,CASSSDRGLIGYTF
12,.,TRBJ2-3,.,TRBV7-2,TGTGCCAGCAGCTCATCGGTGGATACGCAGTATTTT,CASSSSVDTQYF
11,.,TRBJ2-5,.,TRBV20-1,TGCAGTGCTTGGCTCCAAGAGACCCAGTACTTC,CSAWLQETQYF
15,.,TRBJ2-7,.,TRBV11-2,TGTGCCAGCAGCTTAGGGGGCGGGATATCCTACGAGCAGTACTTC,CASSLGGGISYEQYF
13,.,TRBJ1-2,.,TRBV10-1,TGCGCCAGCAGTGAGTCGAGGAGGGATGGCTACACCTTC,CASSESRRDGYTF
16,.,TRBJ1-3,.,TRBV7-9,TGTGCCAGCAGCTTATTACAGACCCGCTCTGGAAACACCATATATTTT,CASSLLQTRSGNTIYF
16,.,TRBJ2-1,TRBD2,TRBV5-1,TGCGCCAGCAGCACCCTGACTAGCGGGAGGGACAATGAGCAGTTCTTC,CASSTLTSGRDNEQFF
15,few,TRBJ2-1,.,TRBV4-3,TGCGCCAGCAGCCAAGATGGGGACATCTACAATGAGCAGTTCTTC,CASSQDGDIYNEQFF
15,.,TRBJ2-1,.,TRBV2,TGTGCCAGCAGAGAAACAACGACCTCCTACAATGAGCAGTTCTTC,CASRETTTSYNEQFF
15,.,TRBJ1-4,.,TRBV7-2,TGTGCCAGCAGCGGGCAGACTGGACCTAATGAAAAACTGTTTTTT,CASSGQTGPNEKLFF
14,.,TRBJ2-5,.,TRBV10-1,TGCGCCAGCAGTGACCACTCGGCCTGGGAGACCCAGTACTTC,CASSDHSAWETQYF
14,.,TRBJ2-5,.,TRBV6-6,TGTGCCAGCAGTTACCTGGACATTAAGGAGACCCAGTACTTC,CASSYLDIKETQYF
15,.,TRBJ1-2,.,TRBV4-3,TGCGCCAGCAGCCAAGTGGGCGGTCCTAACTATGGCTACACCTTC,CASSQVGGPNYGYTF
17,.,TRBJ2-3,.,TRBV5-1,TGCGCCAGCAGCTTGGCCTGGCAGGGGACGAGAACAGATACGCAGTATTTT,CASSLAWQGTRTDTQYF
14,.,TRBJ2-3,TRBD1,TRBV7-8,TGTGCCAGCAGTGGACAGGGGAGCACAGATACGCAGTATTTT,CASSGQGSTDTQYF
17,.,TRBJ1-1,.,TRBV5-4,TGTGCCAGCAGCTTGGCCGGGGTGGCGGGGCTGAACACTGAAGCTTTCTTT,CASSLAGVAGLNTEAFF
12,.,TRBJ2-7,.,TRBV2,TGTGCCAGCAGTGAAGACAATTACGAGCAGTACTTC,CASSEDNYEQYF
16,few,TRBJ1-5,TRBD1,TRBV2,TGTGCCAGCAGTTCCGTACCCAGGGGGCTCGGTCAGCCCCAGCATTTT,CASSSVPRGLGQPQHF
12,few,TRBJ1-6,.,TRBV30,TGTGCCTGGAGTGTACGGGGTTCACCCCTCCACTTT,CAWSVRGSPLHF
16,once,TRBJ2-1,.,TRBV19,TGTGCCAGTAAGGACACCGGGACTGCAAGCTGGCACGAGCAGTTCTTC,CASKDTGTASWHEQFF
19,.,TRBJ2-7,TRBD2,TRBV4-1,TGCGCCAGCAGCCAAGATCCGCGGATAGGGACTAGCGGGAGGTACGAGCAGTACTTC,CASSQDPRIGTSGRYEQYF
15,.,TRBJ2-2,TRBD2,TRBV7-9,TGTGCCAGCAGTCGGACTAGTCGGTACACCGGGGAGCTGTTTTTT,CASSRTSRYTGELFF
14,once,TRBJ2-5,.,TRBV6-5,TGTGCCAGCAGTTACTCGTACAGCCAAGAGACCCAGTACTTC,CASSYSYSQETQYF